The clone carrying this TCR beta chain was found a few times. Antigen specificity is unknown. This sample is part of a study of response to subunit inactivated influenza vaccine. Study-level findings and limits: The authors offered the suggestion that each seasonal influenza vaccination recruits few new T cells.

One entry per CDR3 protein results from TCRdb running MiXCR on the RT-PCR reads. The sample has around 320,000 distinct CDR3 sequences, 22% seen once; the top ten hold about a tenth. This CDR3 comprises 12 residues. J lost 5 bases, V lost 5 bases, and 3 bases had no gene match. The germline CDR1 and CDR2 sequences are SQVTM and ANQGSEA. This clonotype was sampled from a man between 50 and 75 years old who received an inactivated influenza vaccine. The chain carries TRBV29-1 and TRBJ2-1; 7 bases fit TRBD2. Sample: PBMCs from blood, taken about 20 months after vaccination. DNA for the CDR3: TGCAGCGTTTTTAGCGGGCACAATGAGCAGTTCTTC. It translates to CSVFSGHNEQFF.